The next 5 T cell receptor beta chains were all read from a single sample in a study of neurological immune-mediated disorders. TCRdb passed the 5' RACE reads through MiXCR, listing each CDR3 protein once. The repertoire holds more than 35,000 distinct CDR3 sequences, with just under 6.5% as singletons. Sequencing was done on a sample of CD4+ T cells from blood. The receptor source for this set is a woman aged 40 to 50 in good health.

A few counts support this clonotype. The CDR3 sequence: CAWIQGTNSPLHF. DNA for the CDR3: TGTGCCTGGATACAGGGTACTAATTCACCCCTCCACTTT. The chain carries TRBV30 and TRBJ1-6, with D possibly matching TRBD1 (6 bases). The CDR3 totals 13 residues. V lost 4 bases and J lost 6, with 10 bases in between. CDR1 is GTSNPN and CDR2 is SVGIG in the germline V gene (reference sequence).

This clonotype showed up just a few times. This rearrangement joins TRBV29-1 to TRBJ2-1, with D possibly TRBD2 on 5 matching bases. The germline V gene encodes CDR1 SQVTM and CDR2 ANQGSEA. This CDR3 region has 13 residues. The V and J ends lost 6 bases and 13 bases respectively, with 22 bases between them. The CDR3 loop reads CSVFVDYFPKQFF. Written as DNA, the CDR3 is TGCAGCGTATTCGTCGACTACTTCCCCAAACAGTTCTTC.

This clonotype was detected ten times or more. The rearrangement joins TRBV18 to TRBJ2-7, with D maybe TRBD1 (5 bases). Between the trimmed V and J ends, which lost 1 base and 5 bases, there was a span of 6 bases. This CDR3 is built from 12 residues. Germline CDR1 and CDR2: KGHSH and LQKENI. As DNA, the CDR3 is TGTGCCAGCTCACCACGACAGAACGAGCAGTACTTC. Translation gives CASSPRQNEQYF.

This chain connects TRBV9 to TRBJ2-7; 10 bases map to TRBD2. Germline V gene data show CDR1 as SGDLS and CDR2 as YYNGEE. This CDR3 comprises 14 residues. With 3 bases clipped from V and 2 bases from J, the junction kept 2 bases outside the gene matches. CDR3 residues: CASSEGLAAYEQYF. In nucleotides, the CDR3 is TGTGCCAGCAGCGAAGGACTAGCGGCCTACGAGCAGTACTTC. Filled out from reference TRBV9 and TRBJ2-7, the complete variable domain reads DSGVTQTPKHLITATGQRVTLRCSPRSGDLSVYWYQQSLDQGLQFLIQYYNGEERAKGNILERFSAQQFPDLHSELNLSSLELGDSALYFCASSEGLAAYEQYFGPGTRLTVT.

This chain connects TRBV4-3 to TRBJ1-2; D is uncertain. The CDR3 covers 19 residues. Per germline, CDR1 LGHNA and CDR2 YSLEER. The V end lost 0 bases, the J end lost 2 bases, and 22 bases lay between the germline ends. CDR3 in amino acids: CASSQETGNWWASNYGYTF. DNA of the CDR3: TGCGCCAGCAGCCAAGAAACCGGAAATTGGTGGGCGTCAAACTATGGCTACACCTTC.